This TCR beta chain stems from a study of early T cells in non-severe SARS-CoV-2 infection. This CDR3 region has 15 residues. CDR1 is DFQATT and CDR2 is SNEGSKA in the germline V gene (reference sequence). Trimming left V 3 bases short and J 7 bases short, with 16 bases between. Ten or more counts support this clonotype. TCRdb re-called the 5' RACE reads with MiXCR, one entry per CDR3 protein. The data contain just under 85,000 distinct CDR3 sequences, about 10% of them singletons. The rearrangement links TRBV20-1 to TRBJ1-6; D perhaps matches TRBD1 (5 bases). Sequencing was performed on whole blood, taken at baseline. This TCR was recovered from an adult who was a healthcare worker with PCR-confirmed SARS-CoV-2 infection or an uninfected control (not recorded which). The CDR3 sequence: CSASPLGTPNSPLHF. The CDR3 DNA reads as TGCAGTGCTAGCCCTCTAGGGACTCCCAATTCACCCCTCCACTTT.